The rows below give T cell receptor beta chains drawn from one sample of a study of beta chain bispecific antibodies for T cell cancers. Using its own MiXCR run on the 5' RACE reads, TCRdb lists one record per CDR3 protein. The sample holds some 20,000 distinct CDR3 sequences; 2% to 2.5% are singletons and the top ten take about 5%. No antigen has been assigned to these receptors. The source material was healthy donor T cells cultured with leukemia cells, sampled from a culture containing a bispecific antibody targeting TCR Vbeta12. Every receptor here comes from a human donor in good health. Some clones in this sample may be carry-over from other donors' samples. The CDR3 runs from the conserved cysteine through the conserved F or W. A D gene is named only where the DNA matches it firmly. Clone size reads once, few, many, or a class if the clone is expanded.

TRBV28	many	.	TRBJ2-2	TGTGCCAGCAGCCTCACTCGACAGATGAACACCGGGGAGCTGTTTTTT	CASSLTRQMNTGELFF
TRBV9	many	TRBD2	TRBJ2-7	TGTGCCAGCAGCGTAAGTAAGCGGGGGGCGAGTGGCTCCTACGAGCAGTACTTC	CASSVSKRGASGSYEQYF
TRBV29-1	many	.	TRBJ2-5	TGCAGCGTTGAGGTTCTTGGAGAGACCCAGTACTTC	CSVEVLGETQYF
TRBV27	many	.	TRBJ1-4	TGTGCCAGCAGGATAGCAACTAATGAAAAACTGTTTTTT	CASRIATNEKLFF
TRBV15	many	.	TRBJ2-2	TGTGCCACCAGCAGAGATCGGTCTGCGGCAGTCGTGGGCGGGGAGCTGTTTTTT	CATSRDRSAAVVGGELFF
TRBV6-5	few	.	TRBJ1-1	TGTGCCAGCATGGGAACTGAAGCTTTCTTT	CASMGTEAFF
TRBV5-1	medium-sized	.	TRBJ2-2	TGCGCCAGCAGCTCAAGACAGAACACCGGGGAGCTGTTTTTT	CASSSRQNTGELFF
TRBV6-1	many	TRBD2	TRBJ2-3	TGTGCCAGCGCAACCCGGATGGGGGGGGAGATCACAGATACGCAGTATTTT	CASATRMGGEITDTQYF
TRBV4-2	many	.	TRBJ2-2	TGTGCCAGCAGCCAAGATAAGGGGTCTACGAACACCGGGGAGCTGTTTTTT	CASSQDKGSTNTGELFF
TRBV28	many	.	TRBJ2-7	TGTGCCAGCAGTTTGGGGGCAGGCCACGAGCAGTACTTC	CASSLGAGHEQYF
TRBV20-1	many	.	TRBJ2-4	TGCAGTGCTGCCTCACTAGGCTCTGGGTACTTC	CSAASLGSGYF
TRBV5-1	many	TRBD1	TRBJ2-7	TGCGCCAGCAGCTTGGAGGGACAGGGGTTGTACGAGCAGTACTTC	CASSLEGQGLYEQYF
TRBV10-2	many	.	TRBJ2-2	TGCGCCAGCACCATAGCCACGAACACCGGGGAGCTGTTTTTT	CASTIATNTGELFF
TRBV7-2	many	.	TRBJ2-1	TGTGCCAGCAGCTTATCCACGGGGCCAAGGGACCAGCAGTTCTTC	CASSLSTGPRDQQFF
TRBV3-1	many	TRBD1	TRBJ2-1	TGTGCCAGCAGCCAAAACAGGGGACCCTCCTACAATGAGCAGTTCTTC	CASSQNRGPSYNEQFF